The entry below describes one T cell receptor beta chain. There is no known antigen for this receptor. It has no much larger one-base neighbor in the sample; base qualities were not kept. The data belong to a study of CD8 T cells in Susac syndrome (dated by TCRdb to the late 2010s). In terms of the full investigation: Of the Susac syndrome patients who were sequenced, about 6 had clinically active disease and roughly 8 were in clinical remission. The study compared CD8+ T cell repertoire clonality among 12 healthy donors, about 14 Susac syndrome patients and 15 multiple sclerosis patients. Repertoire sequencing was used to test whether CD8+ T cell activation and differentiation in Susac syndrome was antigen driven. At the time of blood withdrawal, Susac syndrome patients were either therapy-naive, taking corticosteroids (with some also receiving IVIg), or on IVIg alone.

Peripheral blood CD8+ and CD4+ T cells from healthy donors, Susac syndrome patients and multiple sclerosis patients were profiled using high-throughput TCR beta sequencing. The Susac syndrome patients fulfilled recently defined diagnostic criteria for either definite or probable disease. Bulk CD8+ and CD4+ T cells were purified magnetically by negative isolation, whereas CD8+ TEMRA cells were enriched by FACS. Blood was drawn into EDTA tubes, processed within 24 hours, and PBMCs were isolated by density gradient centrifugation. PBMCs destined for TCR sequencing were cryopreserved in liquid nitrogen and later thawed in a 37 °C water bath. The sorted or isolated CD4+, CD8+ and CD8+ TEMRA cells had a purity of 90% or higher. RNA was extracted using the RNeasy kit, and roughly 0.5 to 1 ug of the RNA was reverse transcribed with random hexamers. The immunoSEQ multiplex PCR assay, which covers 54 Vbeta and 13 Jbeta segments, was used to amplify TCR beta CDR3 regions. PCR amplification bias was corrected using a synthetic template baseline for primer optimization and computational correction. The authors processed their data as follows. Reads were annotated to V, D and J genes per IMGT and analyzed with immunoSEQ Analyzer, keeping only productive sequences. To calculate clonality, Shannon entropy was normalized by log2 of the number of productive unique sequences and then subtracted from one. For each patient and control, public and private clones were evaluated among the 100 most prevalent clones. Susac-specific clones were defined as absent from healthy and MS cohorts, around 980 published viral clones and other ImmuneACCESS disease sequences. TCRdb reanalyzed the raw reads on its own, using fastp at Q25 for trimming and MiXCR for clone calling, and kept in-frame beta chains. Rows are unified per CDR3 protein, each entry keeping the most common DNA and genes. For this entry, the V and J calls and clone size follow TCRdb and not the study's own pipeline. This sample comprises roughly 130,000 distinct CDR3 sequences, around 94% of them detected only once. The ten largest clones add up to 0.25% to 0.3% of the sample.

V was cut back by 6 bases and J by 0 bases, leaving a gap of 18 bases between them. The germline V gene (reference sequence) specifies LGHDT as CDR1 and YNNKEL as CDR2. The cysteine opens and the phenylalanine closes a CDR3 of 16 amino acids. Just CDR3 DNA is preserved here, 48 bases in frame from base 1. Points the paper makes about the study in general: Susac syndrome CD8+ repertoires showed clonal expansion, highest in CD8+ TEMRA cells and greater in clinically active than remitting patients. The TCR sequencing and HLA analysis was acknowledged to have included a relatively small number of individuals. Some 15 and five Susac-specific public clones were found in the total CD8+ and CD8+ TEMRA repertoires, respectively.

This chain joins TRBV3-1 to TRBJ2-7; possibly the D gene is TRBD2, per 5 matching bases. Sequencing was done on a sample of CD8+ T cells from PBMCs. The source of this sequence is a human donor with Susac syndrome. The nucleotide sequence is given as TGTGCCAGCAGTCCCATCAGCGGTAGTCTCTCCTACGAGCAGTACTTC. It codes for CASSPISGSLSYEQYF.